The 3 T cell receptor beta chains below come from one sample, sequenced in a study of PD-L1 blockade in urothelial cancer. Sequencing used immunoSEQ multiplex PCR; TCRdb keeps in-frame clones, though not all of them. The table has 50,000 to 65,000 clones, around 83% seen once. This specimen was PBMCs, taken around atezolizumab (anti-PD-L1) treatment. The origin of the receptors is a middle-aged man with urothelial cancer.

This rearrangement joins TRBV28 to TRBJ1-6; D call uncertain. This CDR3 spans 15 amino acids. The germline V and J ends were trimmed by 8 bases and 8 bases, with 19 bases remaining between them. The germline V gene has CDR1 MDHEN and CDR2 SYDVKM. The CDR3, as DNA: TGTGCCAGCGCAAGAGGGCCAGGAGAGGATTCACCCCTCCACTTT. Its translation: CASARGPGEDSPLHF.

The rearrangement links TRBV19 to TRBJ2-3; D possibly corresponds to TRBD2 (6 bases). Germline V gene lookup returns CDR1 LNHDA and CDR2 SQIVND (reference sequence). V lost 4 bases, J lost 2 bases, and 16 bases lay in between. This CDR3 spans 16 amino acids. The CDR3 DNA sequence: TGTGCCAGTAGTAGCGGCGGGACCCACTCCACAGATACGCAGTATTTT. Its translation is CASSSGGTHSTDTQYF.

The gene calls are TRBV27 and TRBJ1-4; D remains ambiguous. Germline V CDR1 and CDR2: MNHEY, SMNVEV (reference sequence). Trimming stripped 7 bases from V and 5 bases from J, with 14 bases between. The CDR3 extends over 14 amino acids. The CDR3 nucleotides read TGTGCCAGCAAGGAGGGCTCAGTAAATGAAAAACTGTTTTTT. It codes for CASKEGSVNEKLFF. Full variable domain (outside the CDR3, taken from reference TRBV27 and TRBJ1-4): EAQVTQNPRYLITVTGKKLTVTCSQNMNHEYMSWYRQDPGLGLRQIYYSMNVEVTDKGDVPEGYKVSRKEKRNFPLILESPSPNQTSLYFCASKEGSVNEKLFFGSGTQLSVL.